This T cell receptor (beta chain) was profiled in a study of T cell changes during pregnancy in multiple sclerosis. In this sample, this clone turned up a few times. The method was immunoSEQ multiplex PCR; TCRdb's version includes in-frame clones alone and lacks a portion of them. The repertoire consists of 35,000 to 50,000 clones, with 92% occurring once and the leading ten covering roughly 0.61%. V was clipped by 4 bases and J by 1 base, with 4 bases between them. Germline V gene data show CDR1 as SNHLY and CDR2 as FYNNEI. The CDR3 contains 13 residues. Sequencing was performed on CD4+ T cells from peripheral blood mononuclear cells, taken in the first trimester of pregnancy. The gene calls are TRBV2 and TRBJ2-2, with D hard to call. This sequence originates from a female donor with multiple sclerosis, enrolled in a pregnancy study. The CDR3 DNA reads as TGTGCCAGCAGTGGACAGAACACCGGGGAGCTGTTTTTT. Its protein product is CASSGQNTGELFF.